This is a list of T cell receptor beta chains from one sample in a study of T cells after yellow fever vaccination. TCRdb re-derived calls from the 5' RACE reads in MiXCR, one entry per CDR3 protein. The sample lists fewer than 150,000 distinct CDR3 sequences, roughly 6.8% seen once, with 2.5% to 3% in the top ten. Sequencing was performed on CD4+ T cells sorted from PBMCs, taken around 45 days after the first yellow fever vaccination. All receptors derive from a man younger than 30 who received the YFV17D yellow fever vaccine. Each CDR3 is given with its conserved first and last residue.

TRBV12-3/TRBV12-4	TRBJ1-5	CASSLLRVQPQHF
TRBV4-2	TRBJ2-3	CASSQGLAGGVTDTQYF
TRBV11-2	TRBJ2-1	CASSLRARHAYNEQFF
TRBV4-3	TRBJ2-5	CASSQDSFRARPQETQYF
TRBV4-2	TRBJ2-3	CASSRDEGTDTQYF
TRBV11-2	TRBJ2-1	CASSLGDNEQFF
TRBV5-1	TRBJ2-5	CASSLTSGGAGTQYF
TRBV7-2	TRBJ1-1	CASSLEYPGTEAFF
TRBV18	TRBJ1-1	CASSPPTRGTEAFF
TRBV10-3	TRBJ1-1	CAISGGTVNTEAFF
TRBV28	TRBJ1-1	CASDGNTEAFF
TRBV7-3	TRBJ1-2	CASSPRTGGGGYTF
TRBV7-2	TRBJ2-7	CASSFSGTNPYEQYF
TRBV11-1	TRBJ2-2	CASSSRTLGTGELFF
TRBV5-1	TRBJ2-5	CASREGEETQYF
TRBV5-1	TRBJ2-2	CASRKGSVGTGELFF
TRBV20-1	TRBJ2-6	CSGDGALRGANVLTF
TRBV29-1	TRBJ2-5	CSVGTSGGVETQYF
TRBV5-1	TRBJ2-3	CASSPLARDTQYF
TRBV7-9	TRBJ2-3	CASTLPGQAKDTQYF
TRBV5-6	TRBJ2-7	CASSLAQVIDEQYF
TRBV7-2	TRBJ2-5	CASTFSGVQETQYF
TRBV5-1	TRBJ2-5	CASSFSASGAETQYF
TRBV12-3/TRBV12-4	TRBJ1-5	CASSLGQENQPQHF
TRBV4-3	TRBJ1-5	CASSPSTGINQPQHF
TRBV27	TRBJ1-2	CASSGTGVRDGYTF
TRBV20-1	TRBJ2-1	CCARGTGQVAYNEQFF
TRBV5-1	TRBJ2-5	CASSLALARETQYF
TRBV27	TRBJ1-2	CASRPEFGYGYTF
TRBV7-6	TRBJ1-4	CASSLVGSEKLFF
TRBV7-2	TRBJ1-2	CASSLRRGGYTF
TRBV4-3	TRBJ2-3	CASSQGLGTTDTQYF
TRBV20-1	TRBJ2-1	CSAPLAGGPNNEQFF
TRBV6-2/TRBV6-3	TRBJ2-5	CASSRGTGQKVETQYF
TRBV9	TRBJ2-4	CASSVIGGEASIQYF